This passage covers 3 T cell receptor beta chains from one sample sequenced in a study of beta chain features in type 1 diabetes (dated by TCRdb to 2016 to 2019). The library relied on the immunoSEQ multiplex PCR assay. The High Capacity cDNA Reverse Transcription Kit was used to reverse transcribe all of the isolated RNA, meaning that expressed TCRB transcripts were what got sequenced. The immuneACCESS repertoire file appears here via TCRdb, limited to in-frame rearrangements. These files lack a portion of the clones; in checked studies, under half of the deficit traces to unresolved V genes, and the cause of the others is not known. The sample contains about 130,000 clones, nearly 9.5% of them found a single time. The ten most abundant clones make up around 0.7% of the sample. The sequenced sample was central memory CD4+ T cells from blood. These receptors all stem from a man aged 18 to 29 in good health.

This chain connects TRBV18 to TRBJ2-7; 9 bases match TRBD2. This CDR3 is 16 amino acids long. V was clipped by 2 bases and J by 0 bases; unmatched bases: 5. Germline V CDR1 and CDR2: KGHSH, LQKENI. CDR3 nucleotides: TGTGCCAGCTCACCAATTTCTAGCGGGGACTCCTACGAGCAGTACTTC. Translating it yields CASSPISSGDSYEQYF.

The genes are TRBV4-3 and TRBJ1-2, with D possibly TRBD1 on 5 matching bases. The CDR3 has 14 amino acids. Per germline, CDR1 LGHNA and CDR2 YSLEER. The V gene lost 5 bases and the J gene lost 0 bases, with 10 bases spanning the gap. The CDR3 sequence is CASSLQDSNYGYTF. The CDR3 DNA is TGCGCCAGCAGCTTACAGGATTCTAACTATGGCTACACCTTC.

This clone was seen many times. The genes are TRBV5-1 and TRBJ2-3, with TRBD2 as a possible D gene (6 bases). The CDR3 consists of 15 residues. Germline V gene sequence: CDR1 SGHRS, CDR2 YFSETQ. Deletions cut 4 bases from V and 3 bases from J, with 15 bases between. CDR3 sequence reads: CASSAGNGGTDTQYF. The CDR3 DNA reads as TGCGCCAGCAGCGCGGGAAACGGAGGGACAGATACGCAGTATTTT.